This T cell receptor beta chain was recorded in a study of blood T cell repertoires in COVID-19. Whole-study context: Samples representing acute and convalescent COVID-19 were sourced from the United States, Italy and Spain. Nucleic acid was either cDNA or gDNA, and it came from T cells, B-cell-depleted T cells, or PBMCs.

Trimming left V 8 bases short and J 3 bases short, with 10 bases between. This CDR3 has 12 amino acids. The germline CDR1 and CDR2 sequences are LGHNT and FRNRAP. How the authors handled the data: Scientists estimated how many nucleated cells there were by amplifying reference gene primers. The protocol was immunoSEQ multiplex PCR, while the TCRdb copy is restricted to in-frame clones and leaves out a portion. The DNA was the basis for D and trimming; V, J and clone size are from that table. The sample lists 130,000 or so clones; about 86% were seen once. The chain carries TRBV12-5 and TRBJ1-1; no clear D. This TCR was recovered from a woman in her forties or fifties with acute or convalescent COVID-19. Specimen: peripheral blood. Written as DNA, the CDR3 is TGTGCTAGTTGGGCGGAGGACACTGAAGCTTTCTTT. This codes for CASWAEDTEAFF. Full variable domain (outside the CDR3, taken from reference TRBV12-5 and TRBJ1-1): DARVTQTPRHKVTEMGQEVTMRCQPILGHNTVFWYRQTMMQGLELLAYFRNRAPLDDSGMPKDRFSAEMPDATLATLKIQPSEPRDSAVYFCASWAEDTEAFFGQGTRLTVV.